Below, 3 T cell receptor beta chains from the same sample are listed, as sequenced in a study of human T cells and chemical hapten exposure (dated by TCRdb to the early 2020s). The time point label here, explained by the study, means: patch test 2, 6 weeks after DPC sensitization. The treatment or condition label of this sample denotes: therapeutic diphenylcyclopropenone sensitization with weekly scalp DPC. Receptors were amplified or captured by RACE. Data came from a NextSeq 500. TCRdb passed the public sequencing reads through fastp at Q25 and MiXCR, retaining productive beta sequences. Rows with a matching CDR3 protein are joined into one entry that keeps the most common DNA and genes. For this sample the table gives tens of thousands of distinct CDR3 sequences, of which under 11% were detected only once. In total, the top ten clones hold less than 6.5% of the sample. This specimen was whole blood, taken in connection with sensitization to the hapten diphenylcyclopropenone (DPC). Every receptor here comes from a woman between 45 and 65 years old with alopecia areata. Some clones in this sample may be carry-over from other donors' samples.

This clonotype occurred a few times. The CDR3 spells CASSLVGVAGRTDTQYF. The CDR3 DNA sequence: TGTGCCAGCAGCTTAGTGGGCGTAGCGGGACGCACAGATACGCAGTATTTT. This sequence joins TRBV7-2 and TRBJ2-3, with 8 bases fitting TRBD2. The V gene end was trimmed by 1 base and the J gene end by 1 base; junction bases not matched to a gene: 7. The CDR3 spans 17 residues. CDR1 and CDR2 from the germline V gene are SGHTA and FQGNSA.

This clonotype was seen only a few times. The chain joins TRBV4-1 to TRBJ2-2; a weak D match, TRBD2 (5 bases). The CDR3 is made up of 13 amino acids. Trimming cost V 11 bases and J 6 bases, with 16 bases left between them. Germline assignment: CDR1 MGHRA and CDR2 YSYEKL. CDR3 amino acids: CASLAGSSGELFF. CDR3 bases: TGCGCCTCCCTCGCTGGGAGTTCCGGGGAGCTGTTTTTT.

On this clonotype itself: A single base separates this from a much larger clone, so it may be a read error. CDR3 in amino acids: CSADAGTGSLDEEYF. The CDR3 coding sequence is TGCAGCGCAGACGCCGGGACAGGGAGTCTAGACGAGGAGTACTTC. The chain recombines TRBV29-1 with TRBJ2-7; 9 nucleotides agree with TRBD1. The CDR3 runs to 15 residues. Germline lookup yields CDR1 SQVTM and CDR2 ANQGSEA.